The 14 T cell receptor beta chains listed next were all sequenced from one sample in a study of T cells in Graves' hyperthyroidism and ophthalmopathy. Amplified TCR beta CDR3 regions came from RNA transcripts. With the HTBI primer set, the TCR CDR3 went through a first round of RT-PCR. Each CDR3 protein gets one entry after TCRdb re-called the multiplex PCR reads with MiXCR. The table records roughly 510,000 distinct CDR3 sequences, around 20% of them present only once. Sequencing was carried out using blood. Receptors were obtained from a man between 18 and 29 years old with Graves' hyperthyroidism.

V and J are TRBV19 and TRBJ1-1; D ambiguous. Trimming pared 1 base from V and 2 bases from J, leaving 8 bases between. The CDR3 totals 14 residues. Germline V lookup: CDR1 LNHDA, CDR2 SQIVND (reference sequence). The CDR3 protein is CASSIGKFNTEAFF. DNA for the CDR3: TGTGCCAGTAGTATAGGAAAATTCAACACTGAAGCTTTCTTT.

The chain links TRBV20-1 to TRBJ1-5; maybe TRBD1 (5 bases). The CDR3 has 13 residues. Trimming removed 4 bases at V and 7 bases at J, with 14 bases between. Germline-derived CDR1 and CDR2 are DFQATT and SNEGSKA (reference sequence). The CDR3 spells CSAIRQGGQPQHF. As DNA, the CDR3 is TGCAGTGCTATAAGGCAGGGAGGCCAGCCCCAGCATTTT.

There are a few counts of this clonotype. One junction end disagrees with the germline gene, perhaps due to a read error. This chain connects TRBV6-1 to TRBJ1-1; D remains ambiguous. Looked up from germline, CDR1 is MNHNS and CDR2 is SASEGT. This CDR3 spans 14 amino acids. CDR3 amino acids: CASSEDAYLTDAFF. CDR3 sequence (DNA): TGTGCCAGCAGTGAAGACGCATATCTTACTGATGCTTTCTTT.

This clonotype has at least ten counts. The chain combines TRBV12-3 or TRBV12-4 with TRBJ2-7, with D possibly TRBD2 on 5 matching bases. V lost 8 bases to trimming and J lost 3 bases, with 14 bases between them. The CDR3 spans 13 residues. CDR3 in DNA: TGTGCCAGCGGACTCAGCGATATCTACGAGCAGTACTTC. Translated: CASGLSDIYEQYF.

This clonotype was seen at least ten times. The chain combines TRBV12-3 or TRBV12-4 with TRBJ1-2, with TRBD1 as a possible D gene (6 bases). Trimming removed 3 bases from V and 8 bases from J, with 13 bases in between. There are 13 residues in the CDR3. DNA of the CDR3: TGTGCCAGCAGTTTGGGCAGGGGTTTCGGCTACACCTTC. As protein: CASSLGRGFGYTF.

V gene TRBV10-3 combines with J gene TRBJ2-5; D unclear. V shed 4 bases and J shed 5 bases, with 8 bases lying between them. CDR1 and CDR2 from the germline V gene are ENHRY and SYGVKD. This CDR3 comprises 12 residues. CDR3 bases: TGTGCCATCAGTGGAGTGGAGGAGACCCAGTACTTC. Translating gives CAISGVEETQYF.

This clonotype was counted ten times or more. The chain couples TRBV6-5 to TRBJ1-1; D is unclear. The CDR3 extends over 11 amino acids. Germline CDR1 and CDR2: MNHEY and SVGAGI. Trimming pared 2 bases from V and 9 bases from J, leaving 7 bases between. For the CDR3, the DNA is TGTGCCAGCAGTTACGGCAGACAAGCTTTCTTT. This sequence encodes CASSYGRQAFF.

This clonotype was observed a few times. This chain uses TRBV30 with TRBJ1-2; 7 bases line up with TRBD1. In germline, CDR1 is GTSNPN, CDR2 SVGIG (reference sequence). V was pared by 8 bases and J by 2 bases, with 14 bases of the junction left unmatched. CDR3 length: 15 residues. The CDR3 nucleotides read TGTGCCGGGGGCGACAGGGAGATTAGGAACTATGGCTACACCTTC. Translation gives CAGGDREIRNYGYTF. Complete variable domain (other parts from reference TRBV30 and TRBJ1-2): SQTIHQWPATLVQPVGSPLSLECTVEGTSNPNLYWYRQAAGRGLQLLFYSVGIGQISSEVPQNLSASRPQDRQFILSSKKLLLSDSGFYLCAGGDREIRNYGYTFGSGTRLTVV.

The J gene is TRBJ1-1, the V gene TRBV10-3; perhaps TRBD1 as D (6 bases). Trimming took off 4 bases at V and 5 bases at J, with 11 bases between the two ends. This CDR3 is built from 13 residues. CDR1 is ENHRY, CDR2 SYGVKD, per germline. The CDR3 region is CAISGQAGTEAFF. Written as DNA, the CDR3 is TGTGCCATCAGTGGACAGGCGGGTACTGAAGCTTTCTTT.

V gene TRBV5-1 combines with J gene TRBJ1-1; a possible D gene is TRBD1 (6 bases). With 3 bases removed from V and 4 bases from J, the gap between germline ends came to 13 bases. CDR1 is SGHRS, CDR2 YFSETQ, per germline. This CDR3 is 14 amino acids long. CDR3 in amino acids: CASSWMTGGTEAFF. DNA for the CDR3: TGCGCCAGCAGCTGGATGACAGGCGGCACTGAAGCTTTCTTT.

This clonotype was seen more than once but under ten times. This chain uses TRBV6-1 with TRBJ1-1; no definite D call. Germline V lookup: CDR1 MNHNS, CDR2 SASEGT. The CDR3 is made up of 13 amino acids. Deletions cut 7 bases from V and 1 base from J, with 10 bases between. DNA of the CDR3: TGTGCCAGCACTCAGCCCCGGAACACTGAAGCTTTCTTT. The encoded protein is CASTQPRNTEAFF.

There are many counts of this clonotype. The chain uses TRBV12-3 or TRBV12-4 and TRBJ1-2, with D unresolved. The CDR3 consists of 14 residues. V was shortened by 6 bases and J by 8 bases, with 19 bases between the two germline ends. In DNA, the CDR3 is TGTGCCAGCAGCCCTACAAACGGATTTTTAGGCTACACCTTC. Translation: CASSPTNGFLGYTF.

This sequence joins TRBV2 and TRBJ2-7, with 7 bases aligning to TRBD2. From germline, CDR1 is SNHLY and CDR2 FYNNEI. Unmatched junction bases numbered 15, after V lost 4 bases and J lost 9 bases. This CDR3 has 15 residues. In nucleotides, the CDR3 is TGTGCCAGCAGTGTTCAGCGGGACCTACCCGCCGGGCAGTACTTC. It yields the protein CASSVQRDLPAGQYF.

With respect to this clonotype: A much larger clone lies a single base off, so this may be a read error. Given the absence of the conserved phenylalanine or tryptophan at the CDR3 end, a read error is likely. The chain is built from TRBV30 and TRBJ1-1; 7 nucleotides match TRBD1. The J segment lost 1 base and the V segment lost 0 bases, leaving 2 bases of the junction unmatched. The germline V gene encodes CDR1 GTSNPN and CDR2 SVGIG (reference sequence). The CDR3 sequence is 14 residues long. CDR3 bases: TGTGCCTGGAGTGTACAGGGGCGGAACACTGAAGCTTTCTAT. It encodes CAWSVQGRNTEAFY.